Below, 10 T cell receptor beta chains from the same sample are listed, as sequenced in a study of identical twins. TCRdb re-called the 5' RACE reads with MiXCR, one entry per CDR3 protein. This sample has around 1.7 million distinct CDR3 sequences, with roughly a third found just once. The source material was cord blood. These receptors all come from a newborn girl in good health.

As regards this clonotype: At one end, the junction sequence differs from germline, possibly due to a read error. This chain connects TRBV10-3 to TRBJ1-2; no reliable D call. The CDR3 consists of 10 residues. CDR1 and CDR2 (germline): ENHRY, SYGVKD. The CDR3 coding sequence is TGTGCCATAGACAACTATGGCTACGCCTTC. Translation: CAIDNYGYAF.

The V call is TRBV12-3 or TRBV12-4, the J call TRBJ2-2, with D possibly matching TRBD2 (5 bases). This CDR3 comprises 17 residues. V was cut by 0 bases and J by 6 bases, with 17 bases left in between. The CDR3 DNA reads TGTGCCAGCAGTTTAGCGCTAAGGGCCGTCGGGGCCGGGGAGCTGTTTTTT. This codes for CASSLALRAVGAGELFF.

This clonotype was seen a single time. CDR3 residues: CAISESPTSTDTQYF. In nucleotides, the CDR3 is TGTGCCATCAGTGAGTCGCCGACTAGCACAGATACGCAGTATTTT. This chain uses TRBV10-3 with TRBJ2-3; D gene unclear. V dropped 0 bases and J dropped 0 bases, with 7 bases sitting between them. Germline values: CDR1 ENHRY, CDR2 SYGVKD. This CDR3 is 15 amino acids long.

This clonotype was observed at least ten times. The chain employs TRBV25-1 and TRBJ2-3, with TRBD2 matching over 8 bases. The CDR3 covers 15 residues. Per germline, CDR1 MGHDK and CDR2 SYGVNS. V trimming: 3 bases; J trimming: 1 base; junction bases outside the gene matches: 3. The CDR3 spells CASSEQTSGTDTQYF. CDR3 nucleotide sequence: TGTGCCAGCAGTGAGCAGACTAGCGGCACAGATACGCAGTATTTT.

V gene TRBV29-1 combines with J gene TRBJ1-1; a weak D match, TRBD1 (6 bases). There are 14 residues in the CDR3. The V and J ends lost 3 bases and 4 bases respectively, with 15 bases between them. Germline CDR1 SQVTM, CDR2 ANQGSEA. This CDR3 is CSVEDGGHTTEAFF. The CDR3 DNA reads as TGCAGCGTTGAGGATGGGGGGCACACCACTGAAGCTTTCTTT.

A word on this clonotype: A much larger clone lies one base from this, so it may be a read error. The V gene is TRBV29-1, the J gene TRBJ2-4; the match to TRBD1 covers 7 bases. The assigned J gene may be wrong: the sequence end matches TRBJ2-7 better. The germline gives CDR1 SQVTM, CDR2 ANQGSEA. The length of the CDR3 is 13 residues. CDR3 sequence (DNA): TGCAGCGTTTCCCGGACAGGACCCCACGAGCAGTACTTC. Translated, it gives CSVSRTGPHEQYF.

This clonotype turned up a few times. The CDR3 protein is CASSQAQYPYEQYF. The CDR3 bases are TGTGCCAGCAGCCAAGCGCAGTACCCCTACGAGCAGTACTTC. This chain uses TRBV3-1 with TRBJ2-7, with D hard to call. The CDR3 has 14 residues. Between the trimmed V and J ends, which lost 1 base and 2 bases, there was a span of 9 bases. Germline V gives CDR1 LGHDT, CDR2 YNNKEL (reference sequence).

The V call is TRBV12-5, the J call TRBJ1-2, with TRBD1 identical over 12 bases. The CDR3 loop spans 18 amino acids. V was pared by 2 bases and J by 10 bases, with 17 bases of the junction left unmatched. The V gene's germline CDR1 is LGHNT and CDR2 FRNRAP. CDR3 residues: CASGLTTTGTGGKDDYTF. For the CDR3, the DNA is TGTGCTAGTGGTTTGACGACAACCGGGACAGGGGGCAAGGATGACTACACCTTC.

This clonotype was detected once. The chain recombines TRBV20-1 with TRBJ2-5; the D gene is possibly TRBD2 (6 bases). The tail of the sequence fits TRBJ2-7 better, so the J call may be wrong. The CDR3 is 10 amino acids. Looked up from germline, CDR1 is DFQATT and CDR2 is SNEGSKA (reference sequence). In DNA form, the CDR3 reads TGCAGTCCCGGGGGACCCGAGCAGTACTTC. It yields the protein CSPGGPEQYF.

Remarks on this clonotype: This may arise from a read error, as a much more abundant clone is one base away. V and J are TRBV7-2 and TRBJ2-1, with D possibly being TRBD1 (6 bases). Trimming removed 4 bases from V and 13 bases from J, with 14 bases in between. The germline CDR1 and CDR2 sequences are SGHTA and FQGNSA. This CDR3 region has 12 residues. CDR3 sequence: CASSSGVETQFF. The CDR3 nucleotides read TGTGCCAGCAGCTCAGGGGTGGAGACCCAGTTCTTC. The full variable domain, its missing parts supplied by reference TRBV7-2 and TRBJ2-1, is GAGVSQSPSNKVTEKGKDVELRCDPISGHTALYWYRQSLGQGLEFLIYFQGNSAPDKSGLPSDRFSAERTGGSVSTLTIQRTQQEDSAVYLCASSSGVETQFFGPGTRLTVL.